The source of this T cell receptor beta chain is a study of T-cell reconstitution after alpha-beta-depleted transplantation in children. Study-wide results and limits: The authors attributed T-cell counts and diversity one year after transplant mostly to newly produced T cells. Where some patients showed high TCRbeta diversity at day 60, it came from recipient T cells and thymic progenitors that had survived. Reported findings indicate that, about two months after transplant, alpha-beta T cells came from several hundred expanded clones, which were derived from non-depleted graft cells.

The library targeted TCRbeta and was prepared with unique molecular identifiers. TCRdb reprocessed the PCR reads via MiXCR and lists one record per CDR3 protein. The table has some 600,000 distinct CDR3 sequences, over 10% seen once; the top ten hold around 2.2%. Of note for this clonotype: Antigen: not known.

V trimming: 1 base; J trimming: 5 bases; junction bases outside the gene matches: 6. In germline, CDR1 is SGHTA, CDR2 FQGNSA. This CDR3 spans 15 amino acids. The receptor's source is a male patient aged 5 to 17 who had a stem cell transplant for acute myeloid leukemia, so the T cells may come from the graft donor. V is TRBV7-2 and J is TRBJ2-7; TRBD1 agrees at 9 bases. Sequencing was performed on PBMCs, mostly from graft donor cells, taken 360 days after TCRalphabeta/CD19-depleted stem cell transplant. CDR3 sequence (DNA): TGTGCCAGCAGCTTAGTGGACAGGGGATTCCACGAGCAGTACTTC. It codes for CASSLVDRGFHEQYF.